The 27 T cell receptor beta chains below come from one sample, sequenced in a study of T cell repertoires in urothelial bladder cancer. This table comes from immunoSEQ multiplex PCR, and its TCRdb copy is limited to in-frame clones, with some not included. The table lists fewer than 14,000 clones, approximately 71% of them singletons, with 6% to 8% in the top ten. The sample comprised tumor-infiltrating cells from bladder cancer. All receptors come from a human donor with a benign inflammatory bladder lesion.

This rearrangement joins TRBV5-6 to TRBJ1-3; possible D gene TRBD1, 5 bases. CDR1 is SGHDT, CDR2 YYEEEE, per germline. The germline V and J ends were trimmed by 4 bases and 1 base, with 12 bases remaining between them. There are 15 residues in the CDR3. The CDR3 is CASSTGLTSGNTIYF. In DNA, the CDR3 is TGTGCCAGCAGCACGGGACTGACATCTGGAAACACCATATATTTT.

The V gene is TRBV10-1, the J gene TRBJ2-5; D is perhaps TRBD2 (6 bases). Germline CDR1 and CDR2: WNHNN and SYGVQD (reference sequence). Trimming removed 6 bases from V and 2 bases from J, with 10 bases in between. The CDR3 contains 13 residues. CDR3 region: CASSPGLQETQYF. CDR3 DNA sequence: TGCGCCAGCAGCCCGGGACTTCAAGAGACCCAGTACTTC.

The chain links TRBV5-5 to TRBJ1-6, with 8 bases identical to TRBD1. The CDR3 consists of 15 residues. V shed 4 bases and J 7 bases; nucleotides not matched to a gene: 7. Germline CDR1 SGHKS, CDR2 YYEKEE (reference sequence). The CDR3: CASSLRQGSNSPLHF. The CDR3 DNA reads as TGTGCCAGCAGCCTACGACAGGGGTCCAATTCACCCCTCCACTTT. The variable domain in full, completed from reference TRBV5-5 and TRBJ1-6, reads DAGVTQSPTHLIKTRGQQVTLRCSPISGHKSVSWYQQVLGQGPQFIFQYYEKEERGRGNFPDRFSARQFPNYSSELNVNALLLGDSALYLCASSLRQGSNSPLHFGNGTRLTVT.

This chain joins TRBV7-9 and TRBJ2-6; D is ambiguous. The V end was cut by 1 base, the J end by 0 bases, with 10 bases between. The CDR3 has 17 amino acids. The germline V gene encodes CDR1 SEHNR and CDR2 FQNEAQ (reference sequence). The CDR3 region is CASSLVGSTSGANVLTF. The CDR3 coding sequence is TGTGCCAGCAGCTTAGTGGGGTCGACCTCTGGGGCCAACGTCCTGACTTTC.

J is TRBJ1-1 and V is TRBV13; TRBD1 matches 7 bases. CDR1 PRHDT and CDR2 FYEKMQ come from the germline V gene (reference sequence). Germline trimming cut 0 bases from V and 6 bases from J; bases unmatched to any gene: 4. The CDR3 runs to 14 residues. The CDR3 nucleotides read TGTGCCAGCAGCTTAGGCGGCACAGGGGCTGAAGCTTTCTTT. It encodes CASSLGGTGAEAFF.

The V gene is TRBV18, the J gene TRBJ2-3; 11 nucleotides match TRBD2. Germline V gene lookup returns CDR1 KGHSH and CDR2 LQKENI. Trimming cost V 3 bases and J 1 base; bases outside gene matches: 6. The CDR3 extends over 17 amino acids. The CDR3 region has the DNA TGTGCCAGCTCACCCAGGACTAGCGGGTACCGCACAGATACGCAGTATTTT. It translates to CASSPRTSGYRTDTQYF.

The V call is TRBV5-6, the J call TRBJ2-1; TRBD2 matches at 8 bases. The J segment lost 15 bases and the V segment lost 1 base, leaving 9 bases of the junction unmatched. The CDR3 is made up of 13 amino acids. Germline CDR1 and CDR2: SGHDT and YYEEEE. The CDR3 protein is CASSLPPASGPFF. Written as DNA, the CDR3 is TGTGCCAGCAGCTTGCCCCCGGCTAGCGGGCCGTTCTTC.

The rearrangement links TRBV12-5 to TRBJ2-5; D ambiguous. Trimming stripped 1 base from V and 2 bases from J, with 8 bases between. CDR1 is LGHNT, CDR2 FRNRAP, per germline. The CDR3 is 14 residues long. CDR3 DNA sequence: TGTGCTAGTGGTTTGGACCTAGGGCAAGAGACCCAGTACTTC. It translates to CASGLDLGQETQYF. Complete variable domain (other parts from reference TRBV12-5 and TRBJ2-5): DARVTQTPRHKVTEMGQEVTMRCQPILGHNTVFWYRQTMMQGLELLAYFRNRAPLDDSGMPKDRFSAEMPDATLATLKIQPSEPRDSAVYFCASGLDLGQETQYFGPGTRLLVL.

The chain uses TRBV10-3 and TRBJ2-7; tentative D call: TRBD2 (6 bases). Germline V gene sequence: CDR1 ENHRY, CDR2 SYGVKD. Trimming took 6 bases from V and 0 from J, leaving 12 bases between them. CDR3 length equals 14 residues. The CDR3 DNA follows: TGTGCCATCAGAGAGGACGGGAGCTCCTACGAGCAGTACTTC. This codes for CAIREDGSSYEQYF.

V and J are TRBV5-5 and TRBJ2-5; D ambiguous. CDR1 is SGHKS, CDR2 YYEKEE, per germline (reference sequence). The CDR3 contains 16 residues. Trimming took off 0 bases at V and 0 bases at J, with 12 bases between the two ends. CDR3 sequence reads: CASSLEGFGDQETQYF. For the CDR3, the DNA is TGTGCCAGCAGCTTGGAAGGATTTGGGGACCAAGAGACCCAGTACTTC.

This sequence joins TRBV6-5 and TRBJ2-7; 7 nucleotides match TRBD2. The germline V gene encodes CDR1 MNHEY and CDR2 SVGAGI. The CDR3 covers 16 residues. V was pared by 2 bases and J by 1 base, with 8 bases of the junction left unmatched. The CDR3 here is CASSYRFGGGSYEQYF. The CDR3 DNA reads TGTGCCAGCAGTTACCGGTTTGGGGGGGGGTCCTACGAGCAGTACTTC.

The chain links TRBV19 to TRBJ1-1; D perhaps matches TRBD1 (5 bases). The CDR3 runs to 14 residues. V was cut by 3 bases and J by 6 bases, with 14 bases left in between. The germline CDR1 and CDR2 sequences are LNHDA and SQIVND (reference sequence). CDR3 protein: CASSIADRGAEAFF. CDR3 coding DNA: TGTGCCAGTAGTATCGCCGACCGGGGCGCTGAAGCTTTCTTT.

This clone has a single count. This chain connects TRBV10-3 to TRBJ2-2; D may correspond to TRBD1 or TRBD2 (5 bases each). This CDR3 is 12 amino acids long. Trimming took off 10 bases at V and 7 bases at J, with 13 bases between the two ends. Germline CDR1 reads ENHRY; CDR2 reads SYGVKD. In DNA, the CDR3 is TGTGCCACCGGGACCCCCAGCGGGGAGCTGTTTTTT. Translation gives CATGTPSGELFF.

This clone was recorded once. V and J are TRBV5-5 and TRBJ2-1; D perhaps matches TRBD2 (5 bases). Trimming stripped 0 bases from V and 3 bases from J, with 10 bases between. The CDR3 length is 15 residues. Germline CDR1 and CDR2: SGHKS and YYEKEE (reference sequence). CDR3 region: CASSLELRGYNEQFF. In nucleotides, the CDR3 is TGTGCCAGCAGCTTGGAGCTCCGGGGCTACAATGAGCAGTTCTTC. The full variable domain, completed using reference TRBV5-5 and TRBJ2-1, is DAGVTQSPTHLIKTRGQQVTLRCSPISGHKSVSWYQQVLGQGPQFIFQYYEKEERGRGNFPDRFSARQFPNYSSELNVNALLLGDSALYLCASSLELRGYNEQFFGPGTRLTVL.

The chain's CDR3 is CASSGTGTGGYTDTQYF. DNA for the CDR3: TGTGCCAGCAGTGGAACCGGGACTGGGGGTTACACAGATACGCAGTATTTT. The V gene is TRBV6-1, the J gene TRBJ2-3; the D gene is possibly TRBD2 (6 bases). The CDR3 is 17 amino acids. Germline V gene lookup returns CDR1 MNHNS and CDR2 SASEGT. Trimming took 4 bases from V and 2 from J, leaving 19 bases between them.

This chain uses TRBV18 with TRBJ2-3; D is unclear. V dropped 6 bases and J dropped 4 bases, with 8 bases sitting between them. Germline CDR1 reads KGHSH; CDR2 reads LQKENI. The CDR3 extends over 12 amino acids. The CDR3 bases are TGTGCCAGCTCCCCAGGCTCAGATACGCAGTATTTT. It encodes CASSPGSDTQYF.

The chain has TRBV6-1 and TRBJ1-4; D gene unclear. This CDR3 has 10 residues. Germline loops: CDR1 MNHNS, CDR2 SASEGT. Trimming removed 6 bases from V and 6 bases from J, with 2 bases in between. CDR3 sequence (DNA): TGTGCCAGCAGATATGAAAAACTGTTTTTT. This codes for CASRYEKLFF.

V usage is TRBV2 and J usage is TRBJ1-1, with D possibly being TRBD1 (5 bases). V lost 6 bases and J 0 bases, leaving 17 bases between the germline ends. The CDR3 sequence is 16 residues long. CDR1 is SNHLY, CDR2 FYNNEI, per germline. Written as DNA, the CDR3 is TGTGCCAGCAGAGAATTCGGGGCAGGCATGAACACTGAAGCTTTCTTT. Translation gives CASREFGAGMNTEAFF.

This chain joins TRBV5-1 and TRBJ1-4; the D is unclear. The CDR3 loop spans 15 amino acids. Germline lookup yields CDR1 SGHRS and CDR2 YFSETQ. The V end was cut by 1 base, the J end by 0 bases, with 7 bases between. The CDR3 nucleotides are TGCGCCAGCAGCTTGACCAAGTCAACTAATGAAAAACTGTTTTTT. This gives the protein CASSLTKSTNEKLFF.

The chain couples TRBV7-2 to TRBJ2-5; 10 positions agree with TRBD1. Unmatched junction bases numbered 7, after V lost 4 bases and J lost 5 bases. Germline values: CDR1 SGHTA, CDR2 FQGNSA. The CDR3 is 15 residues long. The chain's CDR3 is CASSSRQGADETQYF. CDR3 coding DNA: TGTGCCAGCAGCTCTAGACAGGGGGCTGACGAGACCCAGTACTTC.

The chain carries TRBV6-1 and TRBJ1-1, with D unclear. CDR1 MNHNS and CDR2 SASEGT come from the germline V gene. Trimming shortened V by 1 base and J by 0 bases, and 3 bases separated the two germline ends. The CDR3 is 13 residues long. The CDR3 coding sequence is TGTGCCAGCAGTGAAGTACTGAACACTGAAGCTTTCTTT. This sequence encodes CASSEVLNTEAFF.

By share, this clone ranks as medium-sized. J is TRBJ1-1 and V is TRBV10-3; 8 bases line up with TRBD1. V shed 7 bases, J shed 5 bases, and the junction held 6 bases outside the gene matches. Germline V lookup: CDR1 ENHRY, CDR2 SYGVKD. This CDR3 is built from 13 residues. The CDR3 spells CAIKSTGGTEAFF. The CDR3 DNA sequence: TGTGCCATCAAGAGTACAGGGGGAACTGAAGCTTTCTTT.

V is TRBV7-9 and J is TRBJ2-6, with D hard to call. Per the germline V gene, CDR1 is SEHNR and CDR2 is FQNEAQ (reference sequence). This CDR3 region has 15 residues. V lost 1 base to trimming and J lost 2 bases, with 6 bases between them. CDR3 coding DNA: TGTGCCAGCAGCTTAGGGAATCCTGGGGCCAACGTCCTGACTTTC. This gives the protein CASSLGNPGANVLTF. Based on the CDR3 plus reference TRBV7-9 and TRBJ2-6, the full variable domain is DTGVSQNPRHKITKRGQNVTFRCDPISEHNRLYWYRQTLGQGPEFLTYFQNEAQLEKSRLLSDRFSAERPKGSFSTLEIQRTEQGDSAMYLCASSLGNPGANVLTFGAGSRLTVL.

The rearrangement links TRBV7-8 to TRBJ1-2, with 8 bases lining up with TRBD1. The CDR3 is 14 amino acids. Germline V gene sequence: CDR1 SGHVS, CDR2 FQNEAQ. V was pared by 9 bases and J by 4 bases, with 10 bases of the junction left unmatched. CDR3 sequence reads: CASQGARGGYGYTF. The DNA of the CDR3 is TGTGCCAGTCAGGGGGCACGGGGTGGCTATGGCTACACCTTC. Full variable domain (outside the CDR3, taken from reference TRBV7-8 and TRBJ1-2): GAGVSQSPRYKVAKRGQDVALRCDPISGHVSLFWYQQALGQGPEFLTYFQNEAQLDKSGLPSDRFFAERPEGSVSTLKIQRTQQEDSAVYLCASQGARGGYGYTFGSGTRLTVV.

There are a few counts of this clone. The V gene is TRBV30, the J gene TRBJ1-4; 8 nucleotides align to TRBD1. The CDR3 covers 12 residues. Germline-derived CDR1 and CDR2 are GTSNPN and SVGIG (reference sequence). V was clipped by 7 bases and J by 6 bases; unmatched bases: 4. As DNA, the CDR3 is TGTGCCTCTGGACAGGGCGATGAAAAACTGTTTTTT. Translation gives CASGQGDEKLFF.

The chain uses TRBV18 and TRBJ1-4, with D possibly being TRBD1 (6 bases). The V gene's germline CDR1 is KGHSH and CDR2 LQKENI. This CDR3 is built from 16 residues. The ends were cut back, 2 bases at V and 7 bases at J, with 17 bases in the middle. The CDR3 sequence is CASSPKAGEVGEKLFF. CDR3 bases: TGTGCCAGCTCACCAAAAGCAGGGGAGGTTGGTGAAAAACTGTTTTTT.

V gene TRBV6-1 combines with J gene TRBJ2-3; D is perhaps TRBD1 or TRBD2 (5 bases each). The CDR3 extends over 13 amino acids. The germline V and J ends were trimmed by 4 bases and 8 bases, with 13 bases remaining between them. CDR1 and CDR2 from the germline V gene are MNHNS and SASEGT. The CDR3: CASSVWAGTTQYF. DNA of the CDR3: TGTGCCAGCAGTGTTTGGGCAGGGACTACGCAGTATTTT.